The entry below gives a single T cell receptor (beta chain) sequence along with its context. The V gene's germline CDR1 is MNHEY and CDR2 SMNVEV (reference sequence). The CDR3 extends over 15 amino acids. J was trimmed by 0 bases and V by 6 bases; bases with no gene match: 5. The assay was immunoSEQ multiplex PCR, and TCRdb's table has in-frame clones only and misses some. The data contain approximately 91,000 clones, more than 70% of them singletons. This record comes from a study of blood T cell repertoires in COVID-19. About the research overall: The analysed material was cDNA or gDNA that came from T cells, B-cell-depleted T cells, or PBMCs.

Sequenced: peripheral blood. This chain joins TRBV27 and TRBJ1-5, with TRBD1 matching 7 bases. The clonotype originates from a man between 65 and 85 years old with acute or convalescent COVID-19. CDR3 nucleotides: TGTGCCAGCAGCGGGACAGTTTATAGCAATCAGCCCCAGCATTTT. Translation gives CASSGTVYSNQPQHF.